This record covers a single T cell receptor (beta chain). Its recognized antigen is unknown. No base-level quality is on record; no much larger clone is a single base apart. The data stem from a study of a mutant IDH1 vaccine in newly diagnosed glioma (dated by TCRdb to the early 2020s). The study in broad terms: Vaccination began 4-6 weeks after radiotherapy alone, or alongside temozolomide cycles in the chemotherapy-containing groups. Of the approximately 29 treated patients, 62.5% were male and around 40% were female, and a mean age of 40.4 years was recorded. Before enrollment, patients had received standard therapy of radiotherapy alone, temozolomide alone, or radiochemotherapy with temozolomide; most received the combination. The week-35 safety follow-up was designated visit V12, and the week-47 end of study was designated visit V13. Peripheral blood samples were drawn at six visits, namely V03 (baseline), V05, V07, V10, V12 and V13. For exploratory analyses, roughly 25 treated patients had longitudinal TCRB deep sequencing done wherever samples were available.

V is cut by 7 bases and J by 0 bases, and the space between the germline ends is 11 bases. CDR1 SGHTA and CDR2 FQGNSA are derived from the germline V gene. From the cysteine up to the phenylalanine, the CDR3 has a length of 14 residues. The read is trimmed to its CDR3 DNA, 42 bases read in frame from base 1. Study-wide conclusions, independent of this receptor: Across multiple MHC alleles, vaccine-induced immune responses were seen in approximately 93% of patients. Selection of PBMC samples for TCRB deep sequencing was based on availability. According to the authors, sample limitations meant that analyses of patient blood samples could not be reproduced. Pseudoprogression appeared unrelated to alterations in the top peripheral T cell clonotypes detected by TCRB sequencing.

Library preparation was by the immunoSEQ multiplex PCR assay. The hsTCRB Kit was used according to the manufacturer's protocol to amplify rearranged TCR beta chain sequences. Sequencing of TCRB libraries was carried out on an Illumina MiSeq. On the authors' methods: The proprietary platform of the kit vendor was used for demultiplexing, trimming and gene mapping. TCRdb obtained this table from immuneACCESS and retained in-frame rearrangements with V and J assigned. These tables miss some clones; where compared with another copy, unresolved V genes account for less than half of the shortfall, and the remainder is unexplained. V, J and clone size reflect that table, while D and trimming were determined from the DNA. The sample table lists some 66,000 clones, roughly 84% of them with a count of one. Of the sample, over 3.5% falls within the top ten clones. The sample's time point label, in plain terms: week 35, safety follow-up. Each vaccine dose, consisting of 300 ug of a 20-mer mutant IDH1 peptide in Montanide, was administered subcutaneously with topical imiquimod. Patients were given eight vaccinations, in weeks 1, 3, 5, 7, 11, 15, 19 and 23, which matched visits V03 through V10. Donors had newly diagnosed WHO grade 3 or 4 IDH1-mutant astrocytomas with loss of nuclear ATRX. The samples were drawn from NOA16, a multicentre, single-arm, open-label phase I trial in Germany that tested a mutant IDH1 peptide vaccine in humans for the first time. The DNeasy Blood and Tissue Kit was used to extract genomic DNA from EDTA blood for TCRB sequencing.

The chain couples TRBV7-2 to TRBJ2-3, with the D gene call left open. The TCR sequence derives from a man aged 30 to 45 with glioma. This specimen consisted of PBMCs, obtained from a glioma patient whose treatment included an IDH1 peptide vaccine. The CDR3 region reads CASTSGPSTDTQYF. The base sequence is TGTGCCAGCACCTCGGGTCCTAGCACAGATACGCAGTATTTT.